What follows describes a single TCR beta chain. These data come from a study of blood T cell repertoires in COVID-19. Study information: Spain, Italy and the United States supplied samples that represented acute and convalescent COVID-19. From T cells, B-cell-depleted T cells, or PBMCs came the material, which was cDNA or gDNA.

Participant age was roughly 18 to 95 years, and participants resided in fewer than 30 US areas. Categorization into cohorts depended on clinical history that participants reported. Libraries were prepared by immunoSEQ multiplex PCR; TCRdb keeps only in-frame clonotypes and omits some of them. Of 140,000 to 150,000 clones listed, about 90% are singletons. The TCR was taken from a middle-aged woman who had been exposed to COVID-19. Sequences were obtained from PBMCs or T cells enriched from blood (not recorded which).

The CDR3 nucleotides read TGTGCCAGCAGTTTAGCTGGCAATTCGGAGACCCAGTACTTC. As protein: CASSLAGNSETQYF. V and J are TRBV6-5 and TRBJ2-5, with D unclear. V shed 4 bases and J shed 5 bases, with 14 bases lying between them. The CDR3 contains 14 residues. The germline CDR1 and CDR2 sequences are MNHEY and SVGAGI.